This T cell receptor beta chain was recovered during a study of cytomegalovirus exposure and HLA in healthy donors. Regarding the study as a whole: The dataset shows that most TCR sequences were rare, while some public TCRs occurred in many donors. The finding came from a later analysis; first-cohort TCR clusters tended to co-occur in the approximately 120 validation repertoires. Among the CMV-associated chains, three were confirmed in vitro as specific for CMV antigens.

About this clone itself: Its antigen remains unidentified.

Here immunoSEQ multiplex PCR was the method, and the copy in TCRdb shows in-frame clones only, minus some. The sample consists of around 60,000 clones, 85% to 95% of them appearing once. Donors were drawn from the approximately 120-subject validation cohort, separate from the roughly 700-subject first cohort. Germline lookup yields CDR1 MNHEY and CDR2 SVGAGI. This CDR3 contains 12 residues. Trimming removed 6 bases from V and 12 bases from J, with 17 bases in between. V gene TRBV6-5 combines with J gene TRBJ1-2; D is unresolved. The sequence was obtained from a woman aged 18-29 years in good health and CMV-seropositive. The sequenced material came from PBMCs. CDR3 loop: CASRDWYVPDTF. In DNA, the CDR3 is TGTGCCAGCAGAGACTGGTATGTCCCCGACACCTTC.